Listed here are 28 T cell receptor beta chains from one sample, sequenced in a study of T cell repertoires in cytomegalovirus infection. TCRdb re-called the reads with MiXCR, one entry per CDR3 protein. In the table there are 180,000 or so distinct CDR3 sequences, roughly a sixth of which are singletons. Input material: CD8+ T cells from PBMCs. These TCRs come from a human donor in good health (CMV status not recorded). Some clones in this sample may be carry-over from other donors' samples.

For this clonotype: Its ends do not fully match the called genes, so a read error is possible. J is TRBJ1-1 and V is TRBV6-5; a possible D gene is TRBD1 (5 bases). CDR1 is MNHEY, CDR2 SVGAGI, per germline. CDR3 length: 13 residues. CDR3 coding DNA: TGTGCCAGCAGTAACTCAGGGTGGGTGGAAACTTTCTTT. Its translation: CASSNSGWVETFF.

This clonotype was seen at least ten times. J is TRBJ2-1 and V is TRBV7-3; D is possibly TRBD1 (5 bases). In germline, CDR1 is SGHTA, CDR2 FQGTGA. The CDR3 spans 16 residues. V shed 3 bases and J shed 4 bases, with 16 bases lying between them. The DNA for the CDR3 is TGTGCCAGCAGCTTTACTCAGGGTCTGAGGTACAATGAGCAGTTCTTC. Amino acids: CASSFTQGLRYNEQFF.

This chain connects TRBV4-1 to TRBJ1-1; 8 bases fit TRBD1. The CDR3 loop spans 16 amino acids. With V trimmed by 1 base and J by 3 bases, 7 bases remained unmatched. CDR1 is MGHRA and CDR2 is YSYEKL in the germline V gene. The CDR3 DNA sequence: TGCGCCAGCAGCCAAGCAGGGGGCAAGTTCTACACTGAAGCTTTCTTT. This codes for CASSQAGGKFYTEAFF.

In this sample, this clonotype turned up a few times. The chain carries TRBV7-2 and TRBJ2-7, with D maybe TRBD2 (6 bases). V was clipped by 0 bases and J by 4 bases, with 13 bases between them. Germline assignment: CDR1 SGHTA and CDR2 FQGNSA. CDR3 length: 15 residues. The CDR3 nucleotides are TGTGCCAGCAGCTTAGCGGTCGGGGGTGTATACGAGCAGTACTTC. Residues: CASSLAVGGVYEQYF.

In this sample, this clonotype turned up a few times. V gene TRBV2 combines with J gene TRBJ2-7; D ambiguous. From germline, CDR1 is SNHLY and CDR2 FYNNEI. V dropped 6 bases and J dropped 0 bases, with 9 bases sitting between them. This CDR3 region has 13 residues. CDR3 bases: TGTGCCAGCAGGACGACATCCTCCTACGAGCAGTACTTC. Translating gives CASRTTSSYEQYF.

CDR3 coding DNA: TGTGCCAGCAGCCAAGAAGGGACACTTACTAGCACAGATACGCAGTATTTT. Encoded protein: CASSQEGTLTSTDTQYF. The rearrangement uses TRBV14 and TRBJ2-3; D is perhaps TRBD1 (6 bases). From germline, CDR1 is SGHDN and CDR2 FVKESK. CDR3 length: 17 residues. The V end was cut by 0 bases, the J end by 0 bases, with 13 bases between. The full variable domain, rest sourced from reference TRBV14 and TRBJ2-3, is EAGVTQFPSHSVIEKGQTVTLRCDPISGHDNLYWYRRVMGKEIKFLLHFVKESKQDESGMPNNRFLAERTGGTYSTLKVQPAELEDSGVYFCASSQEGTLTSTDTQYFGPGTRLTVL.

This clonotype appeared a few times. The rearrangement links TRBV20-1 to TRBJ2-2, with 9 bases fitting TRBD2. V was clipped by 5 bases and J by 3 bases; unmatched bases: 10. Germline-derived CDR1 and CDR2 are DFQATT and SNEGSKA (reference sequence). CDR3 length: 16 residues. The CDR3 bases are TGCAGTGCTGGGACCTTAGCGGGGGTCTACACCGGGGAGCTGTTTTTT. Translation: CSAGTLAGVYTGELFF.

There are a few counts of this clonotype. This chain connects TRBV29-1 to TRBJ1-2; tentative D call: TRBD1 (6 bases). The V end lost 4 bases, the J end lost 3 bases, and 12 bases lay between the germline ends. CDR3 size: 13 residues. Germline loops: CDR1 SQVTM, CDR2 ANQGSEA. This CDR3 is CSVAWGQHYGYTF. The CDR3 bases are TGCAGCGTTGCGTGGGGGCAGCACTATGGCTACACCTTC.

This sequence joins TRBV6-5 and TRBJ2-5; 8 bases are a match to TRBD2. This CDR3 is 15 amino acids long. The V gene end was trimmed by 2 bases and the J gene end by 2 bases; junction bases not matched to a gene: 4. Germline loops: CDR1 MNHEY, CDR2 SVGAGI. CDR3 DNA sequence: TGTGCCAGCAGTTACGGCGGGGGGCTTCAAGAGACCCAGTACTTC. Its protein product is CASSYGGGLQETQYF.

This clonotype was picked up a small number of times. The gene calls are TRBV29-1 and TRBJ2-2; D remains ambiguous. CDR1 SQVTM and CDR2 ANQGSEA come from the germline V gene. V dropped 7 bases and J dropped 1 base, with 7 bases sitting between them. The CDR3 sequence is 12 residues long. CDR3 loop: CSATRNTGELFF. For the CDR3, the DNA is TGCAGCGCGACGAGGAACACCGGGGAGCTGTTTTTT.

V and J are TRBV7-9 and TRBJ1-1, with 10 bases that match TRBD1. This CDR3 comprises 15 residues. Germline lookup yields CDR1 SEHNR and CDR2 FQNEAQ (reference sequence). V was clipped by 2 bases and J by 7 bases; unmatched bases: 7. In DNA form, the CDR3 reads TGTGCCAGCAGCTTATTGACAGGGGGCAGGGTTGAAGCTTTCTTT. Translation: CASSLLTGGRVEAFF. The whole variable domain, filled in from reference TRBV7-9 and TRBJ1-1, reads DTGVSQNPRHKITKRGQNVTFRCDPISEHNRLYWYRQTLGQGPEFLTYFQNEAQLEKSRLLSDRFSAERPKGSFSTLEIQRTEQGDSAMYLCASSLLTGGRVEAFFGQGTRLTVV.

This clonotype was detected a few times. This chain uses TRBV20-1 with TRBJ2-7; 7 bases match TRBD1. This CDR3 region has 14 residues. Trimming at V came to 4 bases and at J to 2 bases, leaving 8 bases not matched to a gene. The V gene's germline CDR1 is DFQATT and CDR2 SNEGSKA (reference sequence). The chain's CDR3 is CSATKQGLAYEQYF. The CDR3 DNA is TGCAGTGCTACAAAACAGGGGTTAGCCTACGAGCAGTACTTC.

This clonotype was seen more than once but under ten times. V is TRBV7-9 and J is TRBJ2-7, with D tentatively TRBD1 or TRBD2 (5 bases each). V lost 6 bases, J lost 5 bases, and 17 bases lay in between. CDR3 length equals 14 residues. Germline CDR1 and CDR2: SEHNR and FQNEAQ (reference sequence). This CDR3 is CASSNQGAWDEQYF. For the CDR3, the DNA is TGTGCCAGCAGTAATCAGGGAGCGTGGGACGAGCAGTACTTC.

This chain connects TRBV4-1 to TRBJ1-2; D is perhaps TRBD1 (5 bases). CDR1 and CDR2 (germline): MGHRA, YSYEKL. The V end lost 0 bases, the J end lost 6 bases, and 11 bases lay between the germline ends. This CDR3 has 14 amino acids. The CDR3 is CASSQDKQVDGYTF. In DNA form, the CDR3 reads TGCGCCAGCAGCCAAGACAAACAGGTCGATGGCTACACCTTC.

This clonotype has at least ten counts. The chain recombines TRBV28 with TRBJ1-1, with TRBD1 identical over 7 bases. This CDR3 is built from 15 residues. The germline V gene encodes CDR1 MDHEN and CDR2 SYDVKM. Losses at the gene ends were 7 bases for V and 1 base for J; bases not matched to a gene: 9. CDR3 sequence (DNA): TGTGCCAGCAAACATTTCAACAGGGGGAACACTGAAGCTTTCTTT. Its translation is CASKHFNRGNTEAFF.

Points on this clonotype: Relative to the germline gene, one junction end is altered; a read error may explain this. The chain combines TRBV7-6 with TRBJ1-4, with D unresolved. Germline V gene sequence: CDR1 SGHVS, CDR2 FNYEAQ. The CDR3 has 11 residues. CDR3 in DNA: TGTGCCAGCAGCTTAGTGGGAGGCATCCTTTTT. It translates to CASSLVGGILF.

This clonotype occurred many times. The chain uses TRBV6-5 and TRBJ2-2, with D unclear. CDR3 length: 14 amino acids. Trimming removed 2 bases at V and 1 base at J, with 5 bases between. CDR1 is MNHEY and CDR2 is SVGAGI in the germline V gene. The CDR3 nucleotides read TGTGCCAGCAGTTACGGGGTGAACACCGGGGAGCTGTTTTTT. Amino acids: CASSYGVNTGELFF.

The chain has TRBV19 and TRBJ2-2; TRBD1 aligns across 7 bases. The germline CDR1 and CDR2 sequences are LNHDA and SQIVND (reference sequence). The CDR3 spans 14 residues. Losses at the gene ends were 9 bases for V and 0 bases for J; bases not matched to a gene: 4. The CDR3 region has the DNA TGTGCCAGCAAAGGGGGCGCGAACACCGGGGAGCTGTTTTTT. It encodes CASKGGANTGELFF.

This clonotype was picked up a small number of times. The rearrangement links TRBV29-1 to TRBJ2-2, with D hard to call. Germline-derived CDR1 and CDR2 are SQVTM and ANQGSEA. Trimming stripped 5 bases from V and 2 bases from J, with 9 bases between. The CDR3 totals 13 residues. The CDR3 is CSVRTVNTGELFF. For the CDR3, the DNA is TGCAGCGTTAGGACGGTTAACACCGGGGAGCTGTTTTTT.

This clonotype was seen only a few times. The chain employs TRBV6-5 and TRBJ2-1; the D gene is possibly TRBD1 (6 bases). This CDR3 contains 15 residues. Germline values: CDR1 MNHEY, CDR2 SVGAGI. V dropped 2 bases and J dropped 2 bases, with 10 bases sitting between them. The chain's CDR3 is CASSYAGVAYNEQFF. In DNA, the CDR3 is TGTGCCAGCAGTTACGCAGGGGTGGCCTACAATGAGCAGTTCTTC.

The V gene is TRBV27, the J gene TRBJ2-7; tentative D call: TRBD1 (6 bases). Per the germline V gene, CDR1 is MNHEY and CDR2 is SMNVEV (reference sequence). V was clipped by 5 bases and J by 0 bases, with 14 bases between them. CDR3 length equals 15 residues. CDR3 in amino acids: CASSLDRWSSYEQYF. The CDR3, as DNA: TGTGCCAGCAGTCTAGACAGGTGGAGCTCCTACGAGCAGTACTTC.

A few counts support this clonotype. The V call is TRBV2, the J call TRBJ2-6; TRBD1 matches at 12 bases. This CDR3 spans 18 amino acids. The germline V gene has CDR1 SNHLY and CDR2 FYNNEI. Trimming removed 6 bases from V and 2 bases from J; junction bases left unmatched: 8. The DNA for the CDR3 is TGTGCCAGCAGCCCTTGGGACAGGGGGCTACCTGGGGCCAACGTCCTGACTTTC. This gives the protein CASSPWDRGLPGANVLTF.

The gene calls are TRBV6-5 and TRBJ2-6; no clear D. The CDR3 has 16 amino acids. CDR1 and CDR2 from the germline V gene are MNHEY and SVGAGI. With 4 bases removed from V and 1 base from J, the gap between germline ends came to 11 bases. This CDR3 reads CASSSQPFSGANVLTF. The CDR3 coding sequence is TGTGCCAGCAGTTCCCAACCCTTTTCTGGGGCCAACGTCCTGACTTTC.

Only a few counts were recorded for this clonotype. In nucleotides, the CDR3 is TGTGCCAGCAGCTATGACCCCGATGAGCAGTTCTTC. As protein: CASSYDPDEQFF. This chain uses TRBV7-9 with TRBJ2-1; D gene unclear. V was clipped by 4 bases and J by 8 bases, with 9 bases between them. The CDR3 runs to 12 residues. The germline V gene encodes CDR1 SEHNR and CDR2 FQNEAQ (reference sequence).

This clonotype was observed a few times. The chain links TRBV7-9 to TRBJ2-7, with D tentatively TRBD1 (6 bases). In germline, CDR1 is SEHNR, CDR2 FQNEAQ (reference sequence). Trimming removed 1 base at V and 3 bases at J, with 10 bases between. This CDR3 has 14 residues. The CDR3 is CASSLGADSYEQYF. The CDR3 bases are TGTGCCAGCAGCTTAGGAGCGGACAGCTACGAGCAGTACTTC. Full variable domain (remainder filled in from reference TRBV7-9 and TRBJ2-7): DTGVSQNPRHKITKRGQNVTFRCDPISEHNRLYWYRQTLGQGPEFLTYFQNEAQLEKSRLLSDRFSAERPKGSFSTLEIQRTEQGDSAMYLCASSLGADSYEQYFGPGTRLTVT.

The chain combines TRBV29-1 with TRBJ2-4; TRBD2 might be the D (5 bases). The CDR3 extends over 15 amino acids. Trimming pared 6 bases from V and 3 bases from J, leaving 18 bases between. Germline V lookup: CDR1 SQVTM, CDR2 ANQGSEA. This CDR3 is CSVERVGGGKNIQYF. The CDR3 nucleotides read TGCAGCGTAGAGAGGGTAGGCGGCGGCAAAAACATTCAGTACTTC.

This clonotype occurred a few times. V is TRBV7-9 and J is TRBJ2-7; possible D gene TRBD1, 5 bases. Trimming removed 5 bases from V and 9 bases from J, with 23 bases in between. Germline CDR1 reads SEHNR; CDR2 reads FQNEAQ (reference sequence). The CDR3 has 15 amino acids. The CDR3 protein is CASSPSTSQATGQYF. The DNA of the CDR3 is TGTGCCAGCAGCCCATCAACCTCACAGGCGACGGGGCAGTACTTC.

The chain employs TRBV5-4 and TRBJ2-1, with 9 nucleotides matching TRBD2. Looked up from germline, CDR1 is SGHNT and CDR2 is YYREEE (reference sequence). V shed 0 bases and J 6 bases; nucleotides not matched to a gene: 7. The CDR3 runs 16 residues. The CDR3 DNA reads TGTGCCAGCAGCTTGGCCGTAGCGGGGGCTCTCAATGAGCAGTTCTTC. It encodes CASSLAVAGALNEQFF.